This is a list of T cell receptor beta chains from one sample in a study of T-cell memory formation after mild COVID-19. TCRdb re-analysed the 5' RACE reads in MiXCR, keeping a single row per CDR3 protein. The repertoire holds roughly 480,000 distinct CDR3 sequences, with around a quarter as singletons. The sequencing sample was made of PBMCs or a T cell subset sorted from them (not recorded which). These receptors were taken from an adult woman who had mild COVID-19 (a few samples of this study predate the infection). Cell type and time point are not known. Each CDR3 is given with its conserved first and last residue. D genes are given only for firm matches. Only part of the rows carry a size: once, few, many, or a class if the clone is expanded.

abundance	j_gene	v_gene	d_gene	CDR3aa	CDR3nt
.	TRBJ1-3	TRBV12-3/TRBV12-4	.	CASSPRTLMTGSGNTIYF	TGTGCCAGCAGTCCGCGGACGCTGATGACCGGCTCGGGAAACACCATATATTTT
.	TRBJ2-1	TRBV12-3/TRBV12-4	.	CASSYGTYNEQFF	TGTGCCAGCAGTTACGGGACATACAATGAGCAGTTCTTC
few	TRBJ2-3	TRBV5-6	TRBD2	CASMKLGLATDTQYF	TGTGCCAGCATGAAGCTGGGACTAGCCACAGATACGCAGTATTTT
.	TRBJ2-6	TRBV7-2	.	CASSLDGAGANVLTF	TGTGCCAGCAGCTTAGACGGGGCTGGGGCCAACGTCCTGACTTTC
few	TRBJ2-7	TRBV7-2	.	CASSLVLLSYEQYF	TGTGCCAGCAGCTTAGTGCTCCTATCCTACGAGCAGTACTTC
.	TRBJ2-5	TRBV7-6	.	CASSLRGGGSETQYF	TGTGCCAGCAGCTTAAGGGGCGGAGGATCCGAGACCCAGTACTTC
.	TRBJ2-2	TRBV19	.	CASSIGKATGELFF	TGTGCCAGTAGTATAGGAAAGGCAACCGGGGAGCTGTTTTTT
.	TRBJ1-6	TRBV6-2/TRBV6-3	TRBD1	CASRETGIGSPLHF	TGTGCCAGCAGGGAGACAGGGATAGGCTCACCCCTCCACTTT
.	TRBJ1-1	TRBV11-2	.	CASSLVRHTEAFF	TGTGCCAGCAGCTTAGTCCGACACACTGAAGCTTTCTTT
.	TRBJ2-4	TRBV6-2/TRBV6-3	.	CASAQGGGKNIQYF	TGTGCCAGCGCTCAGGGCGGCGGGAAAAACATTCAGTACTTC
few	TRBJ2-1	TRBV11-2	.	CASSLVASLSSYNEQFF	TGTGCCAGCAGCTTAGTGGCCTCTTTGAGCTCCTACAATGAGCAGTTCTTC
.	TRBJ2-1	TRBV7-2	.	CASSRSGTSPYNEQFF	TGTGCCAGCAGCCGGTCCGGGACAAGCCCCTACAATGAGCAGTTCTTC
few	TRBJ2-2	TRBV7-9	.	CASLRGVTGELFF	TGTGCCAGCTTGCGAGGTGTTACCGGGGAGCTGTTTTTT
.	TRBJ1-1	TRBV7-9	.	CASSLANRDTEAFF	TGTGCCAGCAGCTTAGCAAACCGGGACACTGAAGCTTTCTTT
many	TRBJ2-2	TRBV7-9	.	CASSSGTTNTGELFF	TGTGCCAGCAGCTCCGGGACAACGAACACCGGGGAGCTGTTTTTT
.	TRBJ1-2	TRBV24-1	TRBD1	CATSDPGGRNGYTF	TGTGCCACCAGTGACCCAGGGGGCCGGAATGGCTACACCTTC
many	TRBJ2-5	TRBV7-3	.	CASSPRPSQTQYF	TGTGCCAGCAGCCCCAGGCCCTCCCAGACCCAGTACTTC
few	TRBJ2-5	TRBV5-6	.	CASSLESGGAQETQYF	TGTGCCAGCAGCTTGGAATCCGGTGGGGCCCAAGAGACCCAGTACTTC
.	TRBJ2-3	TRBV4-1	TRBD2	CASSHPMTSGGYTDTQYF	TGCGCCAGCAGCCACCCAATGACTAGCGGGGGATACACAGATACGCAGTATTTT
.	TRBJ2-6	TRBV29-1	.	CSVVGTTPPSGANVLTF	TGCAGCGTTGTGGGGACCACTCCTCCCTCTGGGGCCAACGTCCTGACTTTC
few	TRBJ2-5	TRBV7-9	TRBD1	CASSLITGDQETQYF	TGTGCCAGCAGCCTAATAACAGGGGACCAAGAGACCCAGTACTTC
few	TRBJ2-5	TRBV7-3	TRBD2	CASSFRLGRVQETQYF	TGTGCCAGCAGCTTCAGGCTAGGGAGGGTCCAAGAGACCCAGTACTTC
.	TRBJ2-5	TRBV7-9	TRBD2	CASSFSGTSGKETQYF	TGTGCCAGCAGCTTTTCCGGGACTAGCGGGAAAGAGACCCAGTACTTC
.	TRBJ1-6	TRBV12-3/TRBV12-4	TRBD1	CASSFGGTGSLAPLHF	TGTGCCAGCAGTTTCGGTGGGACAGGGTCTCTTGCACCCCTCCACTTT
few	TRBJ2-1	TRBV5-6	TRBD2	CASSSRTSGMNYNEQFF	TGTGCCAGCAGCTCTCGGACTAGCGGGATGAACTACAATGAGCAGTTCTTC
few	TRBJ2-2	TRBV12-3/TRBV12-4	.	CASSFEYLAGELFF	TGTGCCAGCAGTTTCGAATATTTGGCCGGGGAGCTGTTTTTT
.	TRBJ1-2	TRBV6-1	.	CASRAGGYTF	TGTGCCAGCAGGGCAGGAGGCTACACCTTC
few	TRBJ1-5	TRBV6-2/TRBV6-3	.	CASSYIRQDSPNQPQHF	TGTGCCAGCAGTTACATCCGACAGGACAGCCCCAATCAGCCCCAGCATTTT
few	TRBJ2-1	TRBV12-3/TRBV12-4	.	CASNIAGTGINEQFF	TGTGCCAGCAATATTGCGGGGACGGGCATCAATGAGCAGTTCTTC
.	TRBJ2-7	TRBV19	TRBD1	CASSLRTGGDRRYF	TGTGCCAGTAGTCTCCGGACAGGGGGCGATCGGAGGTACTTC
many	TRBJ2-3	TRBV4-1	.	CASRKLSGTSTDTQYF	TGCGCCAGCAGGAAGCTTTCCGGTACTAGCACAGATACGCAGTATTTT
.	TRBJ1-1	TRBV12-3/TRBV12-4	TRBD1	CASSFQGAIAEAFF	TGTGCCAGCAGTTTTCAGGGGGCGATCGCTGAAGCTTTCTTT
.	TRBJ1-2	TRBV7-8	.	CASSRITMNYGYTF	TGTGCCAGCAGCCGAATAACGATGAACTATGGCTACACCTTC
.	TRBJ2-7	TRBV6-5	.	CASSYKPGLKYEQYF	TGTGCCAGCAGTTACAAACCGGGACTGAAATACGAGCAGTACTTC
.	TRBJ1-5	TRBV18	TRBD1	CASSPESGGYQPQHF	TGTGCCAGCTCACCAGAGTCAGGGGGCTATCAGCCCCAGCATTTT
.	TRBJ1-1	TRBV5-5	.	CASSPLRRGRTEAFF	TGTGCCAGCAGCCCCTTGAGGAGGGGCCGCACTGAAGCTTTCTTT
few	TRBJ1-1	TRBV2	.	CASIGAQEYTEAFF	TGTGCCAGCATCGGAGCACAGGAATACACTGAAGCTTTCTTT
few	TRBJ2-5	TRBV6-5	.	CASSPIGGGQETQYF	TGTGCCAGCAGCCCCATCGGGGGAGGCCAAGAGACCCAGTACTTC
.	TRBJ2-7	TRBV6-5	TRBD1	CASRRGQMYEQYF	TGTGCCAGCCGCCGGGGACAGATGTACGAGCAGTACTTC
.	TRBJ2-2	TRBV3-1	TRBD1	CASRRSGGTTGELFF	TGTGCCAGCCGACGCTCAGGGGGCACCACCGGGGAGCTGTTTTTT
few	TRBJ2-5	TRBV5-6	TRBD1	CASSWGQEGEETQYF	TGTGCCAGCAGTTGGGGACAGGAAGGTGAAGAGACCCAGTACTTC